This is a list of T cell receptor beta chains from one sample in a study of cytomegalovirus exposure and HLA in healthy donors. Only in-frame clones appear in the TCRdb table, and some are missing; sequencing was by immunoSEQ multiplex PCR. The table includes some 150,000 clones, around 93% detected once. Source material: PBMCs. The receptors shown here come from a man between 18 and 35 years old in good health and CMV-seropositive. Both conserved end residues are part of each CDR3. The order of the fields is J gene, D gene, clone size, V gene, CDR3 DNA, CDR3 protein. D genes are given only for firm matches. Not all rows give a size; the values are once, few, many and, for expanded clones, a class.

TRBJ1-1 . . TRBV27 TGTGCCAGCAGTTTATCGCCGGGGGTGGAAGCTTTCTTT CASSLSPGVEAFF
TRBJ1-2 TRBD1 . TRBV10-3 TGTGCCATCAGTGAGCCCACCGGGCGGGGACAGGGAAGCGGTGGCTACACCTTC CAISEPTGRGQGSGGYTF
TRBJ2-5 TRBD2 . TRBV28 TGTGCCAGCAGTTTCGGACTAGCGGGAGACCACCAAGAGACCCAGTACTTC CASSFGLAGDHQETQYF
TRBJ2-5 . . TRBV27 TGTGCCAGCAGTTTATACGGCCAAGAGACCCAGTACTTC CASSLYGQETQYF
TRBJ2-7 . . TRBV7-2 TGTGCCAGCAGCCCCGAACTACTGTACGAGCAGTACTTC CASSPELLYEQYF
TRBJ2-1 TRBD2 . TRBV5-1 TGCGCCAGCAGCTGGACCCCTCTAGCGGGAGTCCCCAATGAGCAGTTCTTC CASSWTPLAGVPNEQFF
TRBJ1-3 . . TRBV6-1 TGTGCCAGCAGTCTAGGGAGCTCTGGAAACACCATATATTTT CASSLGSSGNTIYF
TRBJ1-2 . . TRBV5-1 TGCGCCAGCAGCGTAGCAGGGAGGGTAACGGGGAATGGCTACACCTTC CASSVAGRVTGNGYTF
TRBJ2-7 . . TRBV30 TGTGCCTGGAGTGCACAGGGACAGCAGTACTTC CAWSAQGQQYF
TRBJ2-2 . . TRBV11-2 TGTGCCAGCAGCTTAGAGCGAGCGGCATTAGCGAACACCGGGGAGCTGTTTTTT CASSLERAALANTGELFF
TRBJ2-4 . once TRBV4-2 TGTGCCAGCAGCCAATCCAGGGTCTTCGGAAACATTCAGTACTTC CASSQSRVFGNIQYF
TRBJ1-2 . . TRBV5-3 TGTGCCAGAAGCCTATTGCCATCTGGTACGCTCTATGGCTACACCTTC CARSLLPSGTLYGYTF
TRBJ1-1 . . TRBV5-6 TGTGCCAGCAGCCCCAGGGGACTGAACACTGAAGCTTTCTTT CASSPRGLNTEAFF
TRBJ1-5 . . TRBV6-5 TGTGCCAGCAGTTACTCCGGAAGAGAGACAAATCAGCCCCAGCATTTT CASSYSGRETNQPQHF
TRBJ1-2 TRBD1 once TRBV27 TGTGCCAGCAGTCCCGGGGCTTTACAGGGGATGGGAGGCTACACCTTC CASSPGALQGMGGYTF
TRBJ2-2 TRBD1 . TRBV23-1 TGCGCCAGCAGTCATCCCGGGACAGGGTTCACCGGGGAGCTGTTTTTT CASSHPGTGFTGELFF
TRBJ2-1 . . TRBV7-9 TGTGCCAGCAGCTTAGATGAGGACAAATGGTTCTTC CASSLDEDKWFF
TRBJ2-1 . . TRBV10-1 TGCGCCAGCAGTGAGGGCCTCGGGACCTACAATGAGCAGTTCTTC CASSEGLGTYNEQFF
TRBJ2-5 TRBD1 . TRBV5-4 TGTGCCAGCAGCTTAGGGACAGGGGGCGGGAAGACCCAGTACTTC CASSLGTGGGKTQYF
TRBJ2-7 . . TRBV6-5 TGTGCCAGCAGTTACTGGGGCTCGACGGCTTCCTACGAGCAGTACTTC CASSYWGSTASYEQYF
TRBJ1-1 TRBD1 once TRBV7-2 TGTGCCAGCAGCCCTCGACAGGGCCCGAACACTGAAGCTTTCTTT CASSPRQGPNTEAFF
TRBJ2-1 TRBD2 . TRBV19 TGTGCCAGTAGTATCGGTACTAGCGGGTACAATGAGCAGTTCTTC CASSIGTSGYNEQFF